This T cell receptor (beta chain) comes out of a study of PD-L1 blockade in urothelial cancer. Study-wide context: Patients commenced intravenous atezolizumab, 1,200 mg every 3 weeks, around 2014. Prior chemotherapy regimens per patient numbered 0 to 3.

Time point meaning: peripheral blood 6 weeks after treatment start. CDR3 length equals 16 residues. Germline V gene data show CDR1 as SGHAT and CDR2 as FQNNGV. Germline trimming cut 2 bases from V and 6 bases from J; bases unmatched to any gene: 11. Synthetic TCR analog templates were spiked into each PCR. Using immunoSEQ multiplex PCR, the repertoire was profiled, and TCRdb retains in-frame clones only, with some absent. Among approximately 30,000 clones listed, 89% were seen once. The V call is TRBV11-2, the J call TRBJ2-7; 9 bases agree with TRBD1. The source was PBMCs, collected around atezolizumab (anti-PD-L1) treatment. This receptor was taken from a man aged 80 or over with urothelial cancer. CDR3 residues: CASSLRGPGQGSEQYF. The CDR3 DNA is TGTGCCAGCAGCTTAAGGGGTCCGGGACAGGGCTCCGAGCAGTACTTC.